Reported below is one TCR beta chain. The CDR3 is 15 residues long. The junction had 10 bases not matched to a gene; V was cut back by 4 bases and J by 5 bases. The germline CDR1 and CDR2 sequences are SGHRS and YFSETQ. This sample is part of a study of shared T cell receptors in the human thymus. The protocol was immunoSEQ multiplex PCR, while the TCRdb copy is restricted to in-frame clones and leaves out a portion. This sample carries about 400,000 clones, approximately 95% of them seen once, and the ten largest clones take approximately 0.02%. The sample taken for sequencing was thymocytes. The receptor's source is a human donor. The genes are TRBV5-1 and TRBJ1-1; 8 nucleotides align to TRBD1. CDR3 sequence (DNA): TGCGCCAGCAGCGGTTCGGACAGGGAAAGGACTGAAGCTTTCTTT. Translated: CASSGSDRERTEAFF.